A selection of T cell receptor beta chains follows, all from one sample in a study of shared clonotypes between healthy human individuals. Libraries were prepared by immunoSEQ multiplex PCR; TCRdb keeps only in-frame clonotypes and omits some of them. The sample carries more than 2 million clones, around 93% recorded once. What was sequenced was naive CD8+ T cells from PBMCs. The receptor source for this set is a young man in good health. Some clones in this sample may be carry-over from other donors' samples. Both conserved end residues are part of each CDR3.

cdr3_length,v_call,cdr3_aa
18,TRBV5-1,CASSLGLAGVTTTGELFF
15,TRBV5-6,CASSSWGLGANVLTF
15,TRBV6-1,CASSRVQGATYEQYF
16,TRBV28,CASSSILAGVSYEQYF
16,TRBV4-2,CASSLLLGIEGNEQFF
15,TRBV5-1,CASSHGTRSTYEQYF
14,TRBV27,CASSFVVRAEEQFF
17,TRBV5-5,CASSLAAGTVPNYGYTF
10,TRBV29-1,CSGMEETQYF
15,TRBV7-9,CASSLSTGVTYEQYF
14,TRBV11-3,CASSLRGAGTEAFF
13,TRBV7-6,CASSLDFYNEQFF
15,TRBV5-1,CASSFGTSGAYEQYF
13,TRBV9,CASSPMSAFEQFF
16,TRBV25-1,CASTHLGDRGHTEAFF
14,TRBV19,CASSIRQFFNEQYF
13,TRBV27,CASSPTGHTEAFF
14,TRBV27,CASSSAGSNYGYTF
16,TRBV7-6,CASSPTGHSLFHEQYF
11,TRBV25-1,CASSEGAEAFF